A selection of T cell receptor beta chains follows, all from one sample in a study of blood T cell repertoires in COVID-19. Repertoires were generated with immunoSEQ multiplex PCR, while TCRdb's copy carries only in-frame clones and drops some. The sample includes approximately 450,000 clones, around 89% seen only once; the top ten take 4% to 5.5%. Sequenced: peripheral blood. All receptors come from a woman aged 25 to 39 with acute or convalescent COVID-19. CDR3s include the opening cysteine and the closing phenylalanine or tryptophan. The D gene is left open where the match is weak. The size entry is marked missing in some rows and otherwise reads once, few, many or a size class.

TRBV7-9	.	TRBJ2-7	.	CASSPRGVPSYEQYF	TGTGCCAGCAGCCCACGCGGGGTACCCTCCTACGAGCAGTACTTC
TRBV4-2	TRBD2	TRBJ2-3	.	CASSQGRRTRVDTQYF	TGTGCCAGCAGCCAGGGGCGTCGGACTAGAGTAGATACGCAGTATTTT
TRBV18	TRBD1	TRBJ2-7	few	CASSVLGQGYEQYF	TGTGCCAGCTCAGTCCTAGGACAGGGCTACGAGCAGTACTTC
TRBV19	.	TRBJ2-7	few	CASTGYEQYF	TGTGCCAGTACGGGGTACGAGCAGTACTTC
TRBV4-2	.	TRBJ2-4	.	CASSQDWSQAKNIQYF	TGTGCCAGCAGCCAAGATTGGTCACAAGCCAAAAACATTCAGTACTTC
TRBV14	TRBD1	TRBJ1-5	.	CASSQGAGGPQHF	TGTGCCAGCAGCCAAGGGGCAGGGGGCCCCCAGCATTTT
TRBV12-3/TRBV12-4	.	TRBJ1-2	.	CASSPGGLGYTF	TGTGCCAGCAGCCCGGGAGGGTTGGGCTACACCTTC
TRBV7-2	.	TRBJ1-5	.	CASSLGDTFNQPQHF	TGTGCCAGCAGCTTAGGTGACACCTTCAATCAGCCCCAGCATTTT
TRBV28	.	TRBJ1-1	.	CASSHPTGNTEAFF	TGTGCCAGCAGTCACCCGACAGGGAACACTGAAGCTTTCTTT
TRBV19	.	TRBJ1-5	.	CASNSRFFAFKTKDQPQHF	TGTGCCAGTAATTCCAGGTTTTTCGCCTTCAAGACGAAAGATCAGCCCCAGCATTTT